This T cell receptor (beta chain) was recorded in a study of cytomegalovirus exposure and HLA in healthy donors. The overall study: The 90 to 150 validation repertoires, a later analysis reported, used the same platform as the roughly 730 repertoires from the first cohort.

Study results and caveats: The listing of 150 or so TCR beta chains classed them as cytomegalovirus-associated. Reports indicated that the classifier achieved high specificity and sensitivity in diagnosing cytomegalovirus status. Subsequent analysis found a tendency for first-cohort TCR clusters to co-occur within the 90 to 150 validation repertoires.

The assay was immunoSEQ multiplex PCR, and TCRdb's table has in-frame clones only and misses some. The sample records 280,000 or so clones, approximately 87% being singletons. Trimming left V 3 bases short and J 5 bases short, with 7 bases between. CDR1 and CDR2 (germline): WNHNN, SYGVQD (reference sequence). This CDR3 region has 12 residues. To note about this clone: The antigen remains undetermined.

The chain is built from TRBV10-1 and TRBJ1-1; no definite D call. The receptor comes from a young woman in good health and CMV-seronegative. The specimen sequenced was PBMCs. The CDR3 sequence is CASSDSLTEAFF. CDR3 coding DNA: TGCGCCAGCAGTGACAGTCTGACTGAAGCTTTCTTT.